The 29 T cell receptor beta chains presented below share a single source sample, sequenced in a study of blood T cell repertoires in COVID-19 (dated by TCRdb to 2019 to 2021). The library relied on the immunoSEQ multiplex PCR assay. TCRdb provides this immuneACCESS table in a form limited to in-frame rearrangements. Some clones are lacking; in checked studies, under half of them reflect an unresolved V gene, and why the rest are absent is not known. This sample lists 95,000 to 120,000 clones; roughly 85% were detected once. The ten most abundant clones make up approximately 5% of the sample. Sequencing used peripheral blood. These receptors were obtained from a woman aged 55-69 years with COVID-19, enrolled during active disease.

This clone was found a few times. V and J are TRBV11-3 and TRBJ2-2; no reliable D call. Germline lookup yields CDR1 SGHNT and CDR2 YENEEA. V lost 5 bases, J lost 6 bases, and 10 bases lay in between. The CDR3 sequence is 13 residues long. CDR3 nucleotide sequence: TGTGCCAGCAGCCACCCGGCGGCCGGGGAGCTGTTTTTT. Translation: CASSHPAAGELFF.

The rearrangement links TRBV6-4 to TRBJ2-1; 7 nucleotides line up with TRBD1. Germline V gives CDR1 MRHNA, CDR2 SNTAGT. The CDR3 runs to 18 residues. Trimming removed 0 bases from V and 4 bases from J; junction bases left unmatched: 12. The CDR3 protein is CASSDSTGARGEYNEQFF. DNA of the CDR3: TGTGCCAGCAGTGACTCCACAGGGGCTAGGGGCGAATACAATGAGCAGTTCTTC.

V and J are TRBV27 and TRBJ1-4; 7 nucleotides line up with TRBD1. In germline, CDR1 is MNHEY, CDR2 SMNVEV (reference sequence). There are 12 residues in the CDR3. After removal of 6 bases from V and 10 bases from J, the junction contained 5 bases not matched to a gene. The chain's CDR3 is CASSRDRVKLFF. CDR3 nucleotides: TGTGCCAGCAGCCGAGACAGGGTAAAACTGTTTTTT. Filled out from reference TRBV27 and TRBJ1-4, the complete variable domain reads EAQVTQNPRYLITVTGKKLTVTCSQNMNHEYMSWYRQDPGLGLRQIYYSMNVEVTDKGDVPEGYKVSRKEKRNFPLILESPSPNQTSLYFCASSRDRVKLFFGSGTQLSVL.

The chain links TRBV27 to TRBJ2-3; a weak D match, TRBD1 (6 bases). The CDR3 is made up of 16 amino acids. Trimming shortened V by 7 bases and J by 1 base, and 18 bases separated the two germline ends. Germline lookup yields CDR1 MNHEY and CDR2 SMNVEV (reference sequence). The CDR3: CASTSPYRDGTDTQYF. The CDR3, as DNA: TGTGCCAGCACCTCACCCTACAGGGATGGCACAGATACGCAGTATTTT.

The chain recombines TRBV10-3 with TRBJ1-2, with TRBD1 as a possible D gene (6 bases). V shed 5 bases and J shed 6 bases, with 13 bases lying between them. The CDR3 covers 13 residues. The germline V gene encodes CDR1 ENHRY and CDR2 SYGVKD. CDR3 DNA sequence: TGTGCCATCAGTATGACAGGCACGAATGGCTACACCTTC. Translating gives CAISMTGTNGYTF.

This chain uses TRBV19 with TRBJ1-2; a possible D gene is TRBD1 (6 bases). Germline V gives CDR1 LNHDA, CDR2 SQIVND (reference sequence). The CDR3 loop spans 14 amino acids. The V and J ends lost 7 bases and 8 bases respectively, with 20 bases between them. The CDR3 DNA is TGTGCCAGTAACTATTTTGAGGGGGTGCAGGGCTACACCTTC. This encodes CASNYFEGVQGYTF.

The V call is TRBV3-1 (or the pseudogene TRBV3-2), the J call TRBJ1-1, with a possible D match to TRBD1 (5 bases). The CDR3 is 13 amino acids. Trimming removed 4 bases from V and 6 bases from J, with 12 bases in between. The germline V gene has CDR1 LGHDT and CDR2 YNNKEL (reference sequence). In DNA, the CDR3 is TGTGCCAGCAGCCTAAACCGGGGGTCTGAAGCTTTCTTT. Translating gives CASSLNRGSEAFF.

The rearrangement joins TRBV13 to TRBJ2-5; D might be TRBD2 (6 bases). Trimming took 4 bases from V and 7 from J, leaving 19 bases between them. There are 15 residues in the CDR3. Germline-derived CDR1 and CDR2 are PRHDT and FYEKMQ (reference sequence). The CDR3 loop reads CASSSRRLGRGTQYF. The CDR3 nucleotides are TGTGCCAGCAGCTCCCGACGACTAGGACGGGGGACCCAGTACTTC.

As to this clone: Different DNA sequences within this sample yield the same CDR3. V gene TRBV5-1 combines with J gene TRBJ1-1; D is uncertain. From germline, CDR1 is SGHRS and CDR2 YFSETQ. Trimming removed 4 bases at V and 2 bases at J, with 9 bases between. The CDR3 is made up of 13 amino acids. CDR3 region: CASSRSGNTEAFF. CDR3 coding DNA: TGCGCCAGCAGCCGGTCCGGTAACACTGAAGCTTTCTTT.

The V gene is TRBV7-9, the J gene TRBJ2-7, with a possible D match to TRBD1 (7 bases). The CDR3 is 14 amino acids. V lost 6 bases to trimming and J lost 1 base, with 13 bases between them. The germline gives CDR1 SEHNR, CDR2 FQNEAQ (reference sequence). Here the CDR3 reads CASSSGGKSYEQYF. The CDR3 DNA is TGTGCCAGCAGTTCAGGGGGGAAGTCCTACGAGCAGTACTTC.

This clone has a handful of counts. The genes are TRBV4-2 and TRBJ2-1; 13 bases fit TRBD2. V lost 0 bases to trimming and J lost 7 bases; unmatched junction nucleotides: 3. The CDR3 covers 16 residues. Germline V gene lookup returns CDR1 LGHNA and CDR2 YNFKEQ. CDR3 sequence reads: CASSQDRTSGGNEQFF. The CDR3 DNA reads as TGTGCCAGCAGCCAAGATCGGACTAGCGGGGGAAATGAGCAGTTCTTC.

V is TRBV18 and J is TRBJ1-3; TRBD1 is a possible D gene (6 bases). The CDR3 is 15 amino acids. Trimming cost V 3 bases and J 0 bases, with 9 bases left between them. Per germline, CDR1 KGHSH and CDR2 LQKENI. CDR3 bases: TGTGCCAGCTCACCCCAGGGGAGCTCTGGAAACACCATATATTTT. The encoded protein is CASSPQGSSGNTIYF. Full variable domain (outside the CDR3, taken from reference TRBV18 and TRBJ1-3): NAGVMQNPRHLVRRRGQEARLRCSPMKGHSHVYWYRQLPEEGLKFMVYLQKENIIDESGMPKERFSAEFPKEGPSILRIQQVVRGDSAAYFCASSPQGSSGNTIYFGEGSWLTVV.

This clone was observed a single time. CDR3 DNA sequence: TGTGCCATCAGTGAAGAGGGAAAGGGCTACACCTTC. Its translation: CAISEEGKGYTF. The rearrangement uses TRBV10-3 and TRBJ1-2, with D unresolved. CDR3 length equals 12 residues. Between the trimmed V and J ends, which lost 3 bases and 8 bases, there was a span of 10 bases. Germline V lookup: CDR1 ENHRY, CDR2 SYGVKD.

The CDR3 sequence: CASSREYNYGYTF. The CDR3 coding sequence is TGTGCCAGCAGCCGAGAGTATAACTATGGCTACACCTTC. This chain connects TRBV3-1 (or the pseudogene TRBV3-2) to TRBJ1-2; the D is unclear. Trimming removed 4 bases from V and 1 base from J, with 7 bases in between. The V gene's germline CDR1 is LGHDT and CDR2 YNNKEL (reference sequence). This CDR3 region has 13 residues.

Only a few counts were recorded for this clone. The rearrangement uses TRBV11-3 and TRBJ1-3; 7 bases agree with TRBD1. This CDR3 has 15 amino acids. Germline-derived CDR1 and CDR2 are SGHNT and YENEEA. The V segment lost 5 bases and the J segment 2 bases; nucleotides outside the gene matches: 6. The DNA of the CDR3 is TGTGCCAGCAGCCCCGGGACAGCGGCTGGAAACACCATATATTTT. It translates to CASSPGTAAGNTIYF.

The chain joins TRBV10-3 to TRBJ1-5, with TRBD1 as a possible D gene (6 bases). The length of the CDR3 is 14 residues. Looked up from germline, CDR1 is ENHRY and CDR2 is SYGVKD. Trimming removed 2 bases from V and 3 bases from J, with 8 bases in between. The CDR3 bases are TGTGCCATCAGTGAGGGACAGCACAATCAGCCCCAGCATTTT. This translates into CAISEGQHNQPQHF.

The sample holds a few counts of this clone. CDR3 coding DNA: TGTGCCAGCAGCCGACCGACAGGGGGCCTCTACGAGCAGTACTTC. Residues: CASSRPTGGLYEQYF. The chain carries TRBV5-8 and TRBJ2-7, with TRBD1 matching over 10 bases. The germline V gene has CDR1 SGHTS and CDR2 YDEGEE. With 4 bases clipped from V and 3 bases from J, the junction kept 7 bases outside the gene matches. There are 15 residues in the CDR3.

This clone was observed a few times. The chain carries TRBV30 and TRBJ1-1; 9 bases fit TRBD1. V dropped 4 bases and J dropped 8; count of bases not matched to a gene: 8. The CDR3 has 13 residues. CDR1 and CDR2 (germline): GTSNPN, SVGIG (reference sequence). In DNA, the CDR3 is TGTGCCTGGACCCGGGACAGGGAAGGAGAAGCTTTCTTT. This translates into CAWTRDREGEAFF.

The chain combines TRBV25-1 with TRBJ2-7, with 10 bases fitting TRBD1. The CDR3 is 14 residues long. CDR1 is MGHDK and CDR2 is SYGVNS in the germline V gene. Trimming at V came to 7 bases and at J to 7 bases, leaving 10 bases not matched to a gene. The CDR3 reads CASTPGQGRGEQYF. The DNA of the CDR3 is TGTGCCAGCACTCCGGGACAGGGGCGTGGGGAGCAGTACTTC.

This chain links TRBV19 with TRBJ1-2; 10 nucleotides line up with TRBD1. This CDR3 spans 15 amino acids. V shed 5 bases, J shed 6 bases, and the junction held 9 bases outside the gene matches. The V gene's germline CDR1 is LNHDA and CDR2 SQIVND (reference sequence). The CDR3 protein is CASSGTGTGVNGYTF. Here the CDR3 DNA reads TGTGCCAGTAGTGGTACCGGGACAGGGGTTAATGGCTACACCTTC. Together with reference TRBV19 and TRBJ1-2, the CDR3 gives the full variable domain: DGGITQSPKYLFRKEGQNVTLSCEQNLNHDAMYWYRQDPGQGLRLIYYSQIVNDFQKGDIAEGYSVSREKKESFPLTVTSAQKNPTAFYLCASSGTGTGVNGYTFGSGTRLTVV.

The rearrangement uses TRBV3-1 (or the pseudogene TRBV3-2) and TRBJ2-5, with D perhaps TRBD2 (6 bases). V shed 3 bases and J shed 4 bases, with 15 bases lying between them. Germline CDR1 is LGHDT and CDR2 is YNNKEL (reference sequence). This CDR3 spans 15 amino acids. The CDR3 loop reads CASSHTDGRGETQYF. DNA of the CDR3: TGTGCCAGCAGCCATACCGACGGGAGAGGAGAGACCCAGTACTTC.

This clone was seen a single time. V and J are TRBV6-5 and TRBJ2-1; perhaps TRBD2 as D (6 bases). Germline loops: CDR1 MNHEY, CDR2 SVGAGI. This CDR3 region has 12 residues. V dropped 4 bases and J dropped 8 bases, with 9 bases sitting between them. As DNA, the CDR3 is TGTGCCAGCAGTTCCGGGACTGATGAGCAGTTCTTC. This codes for CASSSGTDEQFF.

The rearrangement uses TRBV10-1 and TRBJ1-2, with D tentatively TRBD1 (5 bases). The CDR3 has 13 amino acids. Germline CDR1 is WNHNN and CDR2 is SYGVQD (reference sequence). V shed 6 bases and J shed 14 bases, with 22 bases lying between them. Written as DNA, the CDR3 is TGCGCCAGCAGCCAAGGGAGGGATCTCGGGGGAACCTTC. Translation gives CASSQGRDLGGTF.

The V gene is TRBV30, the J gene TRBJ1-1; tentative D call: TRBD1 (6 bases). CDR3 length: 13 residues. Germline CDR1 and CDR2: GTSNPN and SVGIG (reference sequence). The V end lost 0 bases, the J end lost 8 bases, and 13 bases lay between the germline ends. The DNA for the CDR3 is TGTGCCTGGAGTGTACAGGGTTACAGGGAAGCTTTCTTT. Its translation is CAWSVQGYREAFF. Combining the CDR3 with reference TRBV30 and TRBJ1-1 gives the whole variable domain SQTIHQWPATLVQPVGSPLSLECTVEGTSNPNLYWYRQAAGRGLQLLFYSVGIGQISSEVPQNLSASRPQDRQFILSSKKLLLSDSGFYLCAWSVQGYREAFFGQGTRLTVV.

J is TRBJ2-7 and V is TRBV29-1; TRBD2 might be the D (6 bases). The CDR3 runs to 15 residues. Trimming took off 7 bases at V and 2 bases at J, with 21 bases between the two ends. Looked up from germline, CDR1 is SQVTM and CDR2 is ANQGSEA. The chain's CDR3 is CSAQGTRESPYEQYF. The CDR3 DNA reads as TGCAGCGCCCAAGGGACGCGGGAATCTCCCTACGAGCAGTACTTC.

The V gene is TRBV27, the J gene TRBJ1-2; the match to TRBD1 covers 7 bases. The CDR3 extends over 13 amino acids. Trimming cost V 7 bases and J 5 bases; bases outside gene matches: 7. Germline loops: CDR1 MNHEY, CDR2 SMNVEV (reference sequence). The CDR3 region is CASTRRTGYGYTF. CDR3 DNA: TGTGCCAGCACCCGACGGACAGGTTATGGCTACACCTTC.

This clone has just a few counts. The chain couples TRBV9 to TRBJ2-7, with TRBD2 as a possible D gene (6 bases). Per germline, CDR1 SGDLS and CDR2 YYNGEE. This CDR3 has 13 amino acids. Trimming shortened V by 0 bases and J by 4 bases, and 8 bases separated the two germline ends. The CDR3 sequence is CASSVDRGYEQYF. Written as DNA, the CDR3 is TGTGCCAGCAGCGTAGATCGGGGGTACGAGCAGTACTTC. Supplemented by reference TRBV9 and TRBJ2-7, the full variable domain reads DSGVTQTPKHLITATGQRVTLRCSPRSGDLSVYWYQQSLDQGLQFLIQYYNGEERAKGNILERFSAQQFPDLHSELNLSSLELGDSALYFCASSVDRGYEQYFGPGTRLTVT.

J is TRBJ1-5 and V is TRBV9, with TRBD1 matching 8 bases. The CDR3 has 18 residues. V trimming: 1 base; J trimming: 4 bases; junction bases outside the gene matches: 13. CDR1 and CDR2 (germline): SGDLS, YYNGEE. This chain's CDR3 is CASSVCEGGTGLNQPQHF. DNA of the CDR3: TGTGCCAGCAGCGTATGCGAAGGGGGGACAGGACTAAATCAGCCCCAGCATTTT.

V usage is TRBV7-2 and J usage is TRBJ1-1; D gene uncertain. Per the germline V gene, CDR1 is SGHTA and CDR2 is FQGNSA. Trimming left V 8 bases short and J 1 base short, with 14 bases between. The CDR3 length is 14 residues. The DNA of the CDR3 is TGTGCCAGCTCCCGGACTTTGCCGAACACTGAAGCTTTCTTT. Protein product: CASSRTLPNTEAFF.